The entry below gives a single T cell receptor (beta chain) sequence along with its context. This sample is drawn from a study of blood T cell repertoires in COVID-19. In the study overall: Acute and convalescent COVID-19 samples came from the United States, Italy and Spain.

Within 2 weeks of study entry, exposed participants had contacted a PCR-confirmed or clinician-diagnosed COVID-19 case. In the source study's methods: It was from reference gene primer amplification that nucleated cell counts were estimated. Assay used: immunoSEQ multiplex PCR; TCRdb lists only in-frame clones, some missing. The V and J calls and clone size come from that table; D and trimming were worked out from the DNA. The sample comprises about 180,000 clones, 70% to 80% of which are singletons, and about 15% rests with the top ten. V gave up 0 bases and J gave up 6 bases, with 14 bases separating them. Germline CDR1 and CDR2: LGHNA and YSLEER. The CDR3 extends over 16 amino acids.

The V and J genes are TRBV4-3 and TRBJ2-2, with TRBD1 as a possible D gene (5 bases). Sequenced material: PBMCs or T cells enriched from blood (not recorded which). This sequence was found in a man aged 55 to 70 who had been exposed to COVID-19. The CDR3 coding sequence is TGCGCCAGCAGCCAAGAGAGCAGGGCTATGGCCGGGGAGCTGTTTTTT. Translated: CASSQESRAMAGELFF.